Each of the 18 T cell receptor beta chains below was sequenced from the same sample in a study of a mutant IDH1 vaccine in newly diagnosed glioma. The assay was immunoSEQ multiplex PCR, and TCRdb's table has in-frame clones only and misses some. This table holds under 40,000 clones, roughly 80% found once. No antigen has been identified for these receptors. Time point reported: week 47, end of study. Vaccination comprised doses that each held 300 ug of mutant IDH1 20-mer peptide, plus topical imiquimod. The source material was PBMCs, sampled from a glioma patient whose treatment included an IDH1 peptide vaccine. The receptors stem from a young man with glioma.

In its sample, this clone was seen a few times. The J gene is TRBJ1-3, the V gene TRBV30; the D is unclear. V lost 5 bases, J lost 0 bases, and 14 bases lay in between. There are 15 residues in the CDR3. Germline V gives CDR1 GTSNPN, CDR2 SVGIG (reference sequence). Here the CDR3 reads CAWARLGSSGNTIYF. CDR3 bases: TGTGCCTGGGCAAGATTGGGGAGCTCTGGAAACACCATATATTTT.

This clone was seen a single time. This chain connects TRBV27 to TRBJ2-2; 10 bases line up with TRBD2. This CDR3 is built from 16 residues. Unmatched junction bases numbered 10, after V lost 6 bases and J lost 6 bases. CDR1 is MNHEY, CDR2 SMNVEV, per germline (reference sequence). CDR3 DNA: TGTGCCAGCAGAAGACCGGGACTAGCGTCTCCCGGGGAGCTGTTTTTT. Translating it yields CASRRPGLASPGELFF.

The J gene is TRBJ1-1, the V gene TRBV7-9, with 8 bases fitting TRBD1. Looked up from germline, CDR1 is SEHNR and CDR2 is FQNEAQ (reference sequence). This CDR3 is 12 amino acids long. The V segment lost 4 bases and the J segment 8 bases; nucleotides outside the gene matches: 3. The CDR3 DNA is TGTGCCAGCAGCTCGACAGGGGTGGAAGCTTTCTTT. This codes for CASSSTGVEAFF.

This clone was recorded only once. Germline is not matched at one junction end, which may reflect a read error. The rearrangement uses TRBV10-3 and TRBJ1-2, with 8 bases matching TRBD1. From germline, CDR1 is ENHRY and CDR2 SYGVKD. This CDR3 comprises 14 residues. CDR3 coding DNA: TGTGCCACCAGTACCGGGACAGGCGTCTATGGCTACACCTTC. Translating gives CATSTGTGVYGYTF.

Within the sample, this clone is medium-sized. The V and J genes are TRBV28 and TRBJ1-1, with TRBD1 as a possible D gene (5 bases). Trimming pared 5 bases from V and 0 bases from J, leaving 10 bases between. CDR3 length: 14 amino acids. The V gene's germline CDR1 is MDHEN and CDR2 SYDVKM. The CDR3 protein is CASSLGDLNTEAFF. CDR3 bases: TGTGCCAGCAGTCTAGGGGACTTGAACACTGAAGCTTTCTTT.

The CDR3 loop is CASRHKTGRFDGKLFF. The CDR3 DNA sequence: TGTGCCAGCAGACACAAGACAGGGAGATTTGACGGAAAACTGTTTTTT. The gene calls are TRBV6-9 and TRBJ1-4; 7 nucleotides line up with TRBD1. The CDR3 contains 16 residues. CDR1 is MNHGY, CDR2 SVAAGI, per germline. With 6 bases clipped from V and 10 bases from J, the junction kept 17 bases outside the gene matches.

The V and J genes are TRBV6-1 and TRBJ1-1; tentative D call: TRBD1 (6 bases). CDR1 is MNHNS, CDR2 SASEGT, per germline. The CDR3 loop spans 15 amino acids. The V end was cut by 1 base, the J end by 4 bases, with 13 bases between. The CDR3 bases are TGTGCCAGCAGTGAAGACCCACAGGGAAGCACTGAAGCTTTCTTT. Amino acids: CASSEDPQGSTEAFF.

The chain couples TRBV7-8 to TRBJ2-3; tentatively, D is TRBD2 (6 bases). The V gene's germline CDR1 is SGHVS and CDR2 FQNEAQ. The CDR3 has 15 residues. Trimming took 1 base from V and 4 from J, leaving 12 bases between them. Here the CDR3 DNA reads TGTGCCAGCAGCTTAGAACGCGGGACGGCAGATACGCAGTATTTT. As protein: CASSLERGTADTQYF.

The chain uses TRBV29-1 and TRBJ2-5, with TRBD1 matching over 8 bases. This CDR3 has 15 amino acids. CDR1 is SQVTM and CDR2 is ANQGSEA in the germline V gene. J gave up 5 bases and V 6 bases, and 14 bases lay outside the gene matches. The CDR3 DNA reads TGCAGCGTAGAGGCCACACAGGGGGGTTTGGAGACCCAGTACTTC. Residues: CSVEATQGGLETQYF.

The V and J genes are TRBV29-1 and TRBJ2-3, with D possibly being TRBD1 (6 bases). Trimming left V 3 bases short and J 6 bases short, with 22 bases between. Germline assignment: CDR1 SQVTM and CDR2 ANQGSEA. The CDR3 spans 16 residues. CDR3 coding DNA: TGCAGCGTTGATCAGGGGTTACGTGGGGGAAGTGATACGCAGTATTTT. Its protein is CSVDQGLRGGSDTQYF.

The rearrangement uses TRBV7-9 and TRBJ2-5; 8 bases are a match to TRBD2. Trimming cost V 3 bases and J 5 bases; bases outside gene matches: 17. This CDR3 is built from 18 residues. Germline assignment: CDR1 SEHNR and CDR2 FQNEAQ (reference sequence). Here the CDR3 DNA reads TGTGCCAGCAGCTTGGGAGTACGACGCGGGGGGCGCGGTGAGACCCAGTACTTC. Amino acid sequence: CASSLGVRRGGRGETQYF.

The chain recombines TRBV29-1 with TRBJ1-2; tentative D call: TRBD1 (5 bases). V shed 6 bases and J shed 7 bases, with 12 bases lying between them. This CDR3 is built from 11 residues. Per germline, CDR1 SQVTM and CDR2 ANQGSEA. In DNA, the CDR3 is TGCAGCGTGAGGGACCTGGGTGGCTACACCTTC. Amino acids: CSVRDLGGYTF.

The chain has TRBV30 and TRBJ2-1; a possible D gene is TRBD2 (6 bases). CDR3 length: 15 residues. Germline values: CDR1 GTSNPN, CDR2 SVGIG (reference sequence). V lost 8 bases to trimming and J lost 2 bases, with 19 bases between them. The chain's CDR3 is CAMSVSGVPYNEQFF. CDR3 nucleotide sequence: TGTGCCATGAGTGTGTCGGGGGTCCCCTACAATGAGCAGTTCTTC.

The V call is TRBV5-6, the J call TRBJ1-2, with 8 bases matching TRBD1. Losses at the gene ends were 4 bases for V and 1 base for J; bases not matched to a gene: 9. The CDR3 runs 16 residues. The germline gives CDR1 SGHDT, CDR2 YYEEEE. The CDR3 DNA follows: TGTGCCAGCAGCCGGGGGACAGGACAGATTAACTATGGCTACACCTTC. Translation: CASSRGTGQINYGYTF.

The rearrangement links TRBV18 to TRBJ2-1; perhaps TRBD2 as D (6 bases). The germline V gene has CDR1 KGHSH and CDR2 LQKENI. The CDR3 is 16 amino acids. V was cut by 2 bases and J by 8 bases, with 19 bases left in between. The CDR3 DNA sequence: TGTGCCAGCTCACCAGCTTCCTTGGAGGGTGTCGATGAGCAGTTCTTC. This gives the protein CASSPASLEGVDEQFF.

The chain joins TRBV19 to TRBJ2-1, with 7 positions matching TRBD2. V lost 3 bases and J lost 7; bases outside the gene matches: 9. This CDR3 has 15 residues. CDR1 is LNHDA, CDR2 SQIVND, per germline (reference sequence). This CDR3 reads CASSIGLVQENEQFF. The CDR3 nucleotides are TGTGCCAGTAGTATCGGACTAGTTCAGGAAAATGAGCAGTTCTTC.

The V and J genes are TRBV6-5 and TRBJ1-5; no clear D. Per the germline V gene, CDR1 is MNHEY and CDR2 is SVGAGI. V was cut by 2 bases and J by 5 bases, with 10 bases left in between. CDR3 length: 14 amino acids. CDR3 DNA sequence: TGTGCCAGCAGTTACGTGGCAGGCTATCAGCCCCAGCATTTT. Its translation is CASSYVAGYQPQHF.

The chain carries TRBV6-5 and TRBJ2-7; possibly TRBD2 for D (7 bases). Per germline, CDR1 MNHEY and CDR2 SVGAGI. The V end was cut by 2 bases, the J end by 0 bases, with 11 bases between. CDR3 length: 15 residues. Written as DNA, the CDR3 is TGTGCCAGCAGTTACGGGGGGGGCGGCTCCTACGAGCAGTACTTC. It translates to CASSYGGGGSYEQYF.